Shown below are 30 T cell receptor beta chains from a single sample sequenced in a study of shared clonotypes between healthy human individuals. Method: immunoSEQ multiplex PCR; TCRdb's copy keeps in-frame clones and lacks some. Counted here are about 770,000 clones, 55% to 75% occurring once; the ten biggest clones make up more than 1.5%. Sequenced: memory CD4+ T cells sorted from blood. Noted subset: CD45RA-negative fraction. The receptors stem from a woman under 40 in good health.

The chain links TRBV5-8 to TRBJ2-4; TRBD1 agrees at 7 bases. The CDR3 length is 14 residues. Germline V gene sequence: CDR1 SGHTS, CDR2 YDEGEE. V shed 6 bases and J 8 bases; nucleotides not matched to a gene: 11. The CDR3 region has the DNA TGTGCCAGCATCCGGAGACAGGGTACGGACATTCAGTACTTC. Residues: CASIRRQGTDIQYF.

The CDR3 reads CASSPSGDEQYF. As DNA, the CDR3 is TGTGCCAGCTCACCATCCGGGGACGAGCAGTACTTC. The chain joins TRBV18 to TRBJ2-7, with a tentative D call TRBD2 (5 bases). CDR1 and CDR2 from the germline V gene are KGHSH and LQKENI. The CDR3 is made up of 12 amino acids. Trimming removed 2 bases at V and 5 bases at J, with 7 bases between.

The chain uses TRBV18 and TRBJ2-7; D gene uncertain. V lost 2 bases and J lost 7, with 12 bases in between. CDR3 length: 13 amino acids. The germline V gene has CDR1 KGHSH and CDR2 LQKENI. The chain's CDR3 is CASSPAEDGEQYF. CDR3 DNA sequence: TGTGCCAGCTCACCAGCAGAGGATGGGGAGCAGTACTTC.

CDR3 sequence (DNA): TGTGCCAGCACCTCAGGGGGGGCGGGACGACAAGAGACCCAGTACTTC. Translated, it gives CASTSGGAGRQETQYF. V is TRBV28 and J is TRBJ2-5; D is tentatively TRBD1 or TRBD2 (7 bases each). The CDR3 runs to 16 residues. With 7 bases removed from V and 2 bases from J, the gap between germline ends came to 20 bases. Germline CDR1 is MDHEN and CDR2 is SYDVKM.

The genes are TRBV5-4 and TRBJ2-5, with 9 bases identical to TRBD2. CDR1 SGHNT and CDR2 YYREEE come from the germline V gene (reference sequence). The CDR3 totals 16 residues. V shed 3 bases, J shed 1 base, and the junction held 7 bases outside the gene matches. The CDR3 DNA reads TGTGCCAGCAGCTCGGGACTAGCTCCAGCCCAAGAGACCCAGTACTTC. Protein sequence: CASSSGLAPAQETQYF.

The chain links TRBV4-1 to TRBJ1-3, with a tentative D call TRBD1 (5 bases). Trimming shortened V by 3 bases and J by 8 bases, and 20 bases separated the two germline ends. The CDR3 is made up of 16 amino acids. The germline gives CDR1 MGHRA, CDR2 YSYEKL. The CDR3 region has the DNA TGCGCCAGCAGCCAGAGAGGGTACCAGGGAGGGGACACCATATATTTT. This gives the protein CASSQRGYQGGDTIYF.

The V and J genes are TRBV7-3 and TRBJ1-1; D unresolved. Germline V gene sequence: CDR1 SGHTA, CDR2 FQGTGA. The CDR3 length is 15 residues. Trimming pared 2 bases from V and 1 base from J, leaving 11 bases between. CDR3 nucleotide sequence: TGTGCCAGCAGCTTATTTGGGAGGTCGAACACTGAAGCTTTCTTT. Protein product: CASSLFGRSNTEAFF.

About this clone itself: Other DNA sequences in this sample translate to the same CDR3. The rearrangement uses TRBV18 and TRBJ2-1; the D gene is possibly TRBD1 (5 bases). Germline loops: CDR1 KGHSH, CDR2 LQKENI. Trimming pared 0 bases from V and 6 bases from J, leaving 6 bases between. The CDR3 is 13 amino acids. CDR3 in amino acids: CASSPPQGNEQFF. CDR3 sequence (DNA): TGTGCCAGCTCACCACCCCAGGGCAATGAGCAGTTCTTC.

CDR3 loop: CASSIWQGAYNEQFF. The CDR3 nucleotides read TGTGCCAGTAGTATTTGGCAGGGGGCATACAATGAGCAGTTCTTC. The chain recombines TRBV19 with TRBJ2-1; 8 bases are shared with TRBD1. The V gene's germline CDR1 is LNHDA and CDR2 SQIVND (reference sequence). The CDR3 runs to 15 residues. The junction had 5 bases not matched to a gene; V was cut back by 3 bases and J by 4 bases.

The rearrangement joins TRBV25-1 to TRBJ1-4, with 8 bases lining up with TRBD1. Germline values: CDR1 MGHDK, CDR2 SYGVNS. The CDR3 spans 15 residues. The V segment lost 3 bases and the J segment 6 bases; nucleotides outside the gene matches: 6. CDR3 amino acids: CASSDPDRVDEKLFF. The DNA for the CDR3 is TGTGCCAGCAGTGATCCGGACAGGGTTGATGAAAAACTGTTTTTT.

This clone has more than one count but fewer than ten. Within the sample, other DNA sequences also encode this same CDR3. The J gene is TRBJ2-3, the V gene TRBV9; no definite D call. The CDR3 has 14 residues. Germline loops: CDR1 SGDLS, CDR2 YYNGEE. Trimming cost V 0 bases and J 4 bases, with 9 bases left between them. The CDR3 bases are TGTGCCAGCAGCGTAGGGGGTGGGTCAGATACGCAGTATTTT. It specifies CASSVGGGSDTQYF.

This clone was counted between two and nine times. The chain employs TRBV14 and TRBJ2-1, with TRBD2 as a possible D gene (5 bases). Trimming took 2 bases from V and 7 from J, leaving 12 bases between them. The CDR3 is 14 residues long. Germline V lookup: CDR1 SGHDN, CDR2 FVKESK. CDR3 loop: CASSQLFGVNEQFF. CDR3 DNA sequence: TGTGCCAGCAGCCAACTCTTCGGGGTAAATGAGCAGTTCTTC.

The gene calls are TRBV27 and TRBJ2-7, with D uncertain. The germline CDR1 and CDR2 sequences are MNHEY and SMNVEV (reference sequence). V lost 2 bases and J 2 bases, leaving 7 bases between the germline ends. This CDR3 spans 13 amino acids. The CDR3 DNA is TGTGCCAGCAGTTTAATAACCCCCTACGAGCAGTACTTC. Amino acid sequence: CASSLITPYEQYF.

The chain combines TRBV2 with TRBJ2-6; D is unclear. Germline V gives CDR1 SNHLY, CDR2 FYNNEI. Trimming left V 2 bases short and J 2 bases short, with 4 bases between. The CDR3 contains 14 residues. CDR3 loop: CASSEQAGANVLTF. The CDR3 coding sequence is TGTGCCAGCAGTGAACAAGCTGGGGCCAACGTCCTGACTTTC.

The rearrangement links TRBV27 to TRBJ2-1; 8 bases align to TRBD2. CDR1 MNHEY and CDR2 SMNVEV come from the germline V gene (reference sequence). The trim removed 4 bases at V and 0 bases at J, leaving 5 bases unmatched. CDR3 size: 16 residues. CDR3 in amino acids: CASSWGSGSSYNEQFF. In DNA form, the CDR3 reads TGTGCCAGCAGTTGGGGCAGCGGGAGCTCCTACAATGAGCAGTTCTTC.

The chain links TRBV30 to TRBJ1-4; the D gene is possibly TRBD1 (5 bases). Trimming took off 7 bases at V and 8 bases at J, with 20 bases between the two ends. The CDR3 length is 14 residues. Germline V lookup: CDR1 GTSNPN, CDR2 SVGIG (reference sequence). This chain's CDR3 is CASGRGRAREKLFF. In DNA, the CDR3 is TGTGCCTCCGGAAGGGGAAGGGCGAGAGAAAAACTGTTTTTT.

The chain uses TRBV5-1 and TRBJ2-2; the D is unclear. Trimming removed 0 bases from V and 1 base from J, with 10 bases in between. Germline V gene data show CDR1 as SGHRS and CDR2 as YFSETQ. The CDR3 is made up of 16 amino acids. The CDR3 DNA is TGCGCCAGCAGCTTGGGGTCACAATGGAACACCGGGGAGCTGTTTTTT. The encoded protein is CASSLGSQWNTGELFF.

As DNA, the CDR3 is TGTGCCAGCAGGGTTGGGGCGGATGGCTACACCTTC. It codes for CASRVGADGYTF. The V call is TRBV2, the J call TRBJ1-2; D is possibly TRBD1 (5 bases). Germline assignment: CDR1 SNHLY and CDR2 FYNNEI. This CDR3 spans 12 amino acids. The V end was cut by 6 bases, the J end by 6 bases, with 11 bases between.

This clone was recorded a few times. The chain couples TRBV28 to TRBJ2-7; 7 positions match TRBD1. The V gene's germline CDR1 is MDHEN and CDR2 SYDVKM. The trim removed 6 bases at V and 1 base at J, leaving 6 bases unmatched. This CDR3 contains 14 residues. CDR3: CASRLGQASYEQYF. The CDR3 DNA is TGTGCCAGCAGGCTAGGACAGGCTTCCTACGAGCAGTACTTC.

The V call is TRBV7-9, the J call TRBJ2-5, with D hard to call. Germline values: CDR1 SEHNR, CDR2 FQNEAQ (reference sequence). Trimming removed 1 base at V and 4 bases at J, with 10 bases between. This CDR3 is 14 amino acids long. The CDR3 coding sequence is TGTGCCAGCAGCTTAGGGGTGGACCCAGAGACCCAGTACTTC. Translation gives CASSLGVDPETQYF.

The chain employs TRBV28 and TRBJ1-3, with unresolved D. V lost 4 bases to trimming and J lost 4 bases, with 11 bases between them. Looked up from germline, CDR1 is MDHEN and CDR2 is SYDVKM. This CDR3 comprises 14 residues. CDR3 residues: CASSSYERGNTIYF. The CDR3 nucleotides read TGTGCCAGCAGTTCCTATGAGAGGGGAAACACCATATATTTT.

The V and J genes are TRBV19 and TRBJ1-5, with D possibly matching TRBD1 (6 bases). Germline values: CDR1 LNHDA, CDR2 SQIVND (reference sequence). Trimming pared 5 bases from V and 4 bases from J, leaving 9 bases between. The CDR3 is made up of 13 amino acids. CDR3 bases: TGTGCCAGTAGTTACCAGGGGAATCAGCCCCAGCATTTT. Translation gives CASSYQGNQPQHF. Looking up the rest from reference TRBV19 and TRBJ1-5 gives the full variable domain: DGGITQSPKYLFRKEGQNVTLSCEQNLNHDAMYWYRQDPGQGLRLIYYSQIVNDFQKGDIAEGYSVSREKKESFPLTVTSAQKNPTAFYLCASSYQGNQPQHFGDGTRLSIL.

The chain is built from TRBV27 and TRBJ2-7, with a possible D match to TRBD2 (5 bases). The CDR3 is 15 residues long. The germline V gene has CDR1 MNHEY and CDR2 SMNVEV (reference sequence). V lost 0 bases to trimming and J lost 1 base, with 10 bases between them. The CDR3 is CASSLSYGLSYEQYF. CDR3 coding DNA: TGTGCCAGCAGTTTATCGTACGGACTGTCCTACGAGCAGTACTTC.

The chain is built from TRBV4-1 and TRBJ1-1, with TRBD1 matching 10 bases. Germline V gives CDR1 MGHRA, CDR2 YSYEKL. The CDR3 loop spans 17 amino acids. Trimming removed 4 bases from V and 1 base from J; junction bases left unmatched: 9. The CDR3 spells CASSPRDRGRGNTEAFF. The CDR3 DNA sequence: TGCGCCAGCAGCCCCCGGGACAGGGGACGCGGGAACACTGAAGCTTTCTTT.

The genes are TRBV6-1 and TRBJ2-5, with 10 bases matching TRBD1. CDR1 and CDR2 (germline): MNHNS, SASEGT. Unmatched junction bases numbered 7, after V lost 5 bases and J lost 4 bases. The CDR3 spans 15 residues. The CDR3 is CASSLAGDRGETQYF. For the CDR3, the DNA is TGTGCCAGCAGTCTCGCCGGGGACAGGGGAGAGACCCAGTACTTC.

The J gene is TRBJ2-2, the V gene TRBV7-2; D is unclear. Germline assignment: CDR1 SGHTA and CDR2 FQGNSA. The length of the CDR3 is 12 residues. Trimming shortened V by 0 bases and J by 7 bases, and 3 bases separated the two germline ends. CDR3 coding DNA: TGTGCCAGCAGCTTAGCCGGCGGGGAGCTGTTTTTT. As protein: CASSLAGGELFF.

The chain has TRBV5-6 and TRBJ2-2; D is possibly TRBD2 (6 bases). Germline V gene lookup returns CDR1 SGHDT and CDR2 YYEEEE. Between the trimmed V and J ends, which lost 0 bases and 4 bases, there was a span of 13 bases. This CDR3 has 16 amino acids. CDR3 amino acids: CASSLADYESTGELFF. CDR3 bases: TGTGCCAGCAGCTTGGCGGACTATGAGTCCACCGGGGAGCTGTTTTTT.

J is TRBJ2-2 and V is TRBV5-5; perhaps TRBD1 as D (5 bases). Trimming stripped 0 bases from V and 6 bases from J, with 9 bases between. The CDR3 loop spans 14 amino acids. CDR1 SGHKS and CDR2 YYEKEE come from the germline V gene (reference sequence). The CDR3, as DNA: TGTGCCAGCAGCTTGGGTCAGGGCCCCGGGGAGCTGTTTTTT. This gives the protein CASSLGQGPGELFF.

The rearrangement joins TRBV6-6 to TRBJ1-2; D is possibly TRBD1 (5 bases). The CDR3 covers 14 residues. Per germline, CDR1 MNHNY and CDR2 SVGAGI (reference sequence). V was trimmed by 2 bases and J by 8 bases, leaving 15 bases between them. CDR3 in amino acids: CASSYGGTPEGYTF. The CDR3 DNA reads as TGTGCCAGCAGTTACGGCGGGACGCCGGAGGGCTACACCTTC.

The V gene is TRBV18, the J gene TRBJ2-1; D uncertain. The CDR3 contains 12 residues. Germline V CDR1 and CDR2: KGHSH, LQKENI. The germline V and J ends were trimmed by 3 bases and 2 bases, with 2 bases remaining between them. The CDR3 DNA reads TGTGCCAGCTCACCCCCCTACAATGAGCAGTTCTTC. Translated: CASSPPYNEQFF.